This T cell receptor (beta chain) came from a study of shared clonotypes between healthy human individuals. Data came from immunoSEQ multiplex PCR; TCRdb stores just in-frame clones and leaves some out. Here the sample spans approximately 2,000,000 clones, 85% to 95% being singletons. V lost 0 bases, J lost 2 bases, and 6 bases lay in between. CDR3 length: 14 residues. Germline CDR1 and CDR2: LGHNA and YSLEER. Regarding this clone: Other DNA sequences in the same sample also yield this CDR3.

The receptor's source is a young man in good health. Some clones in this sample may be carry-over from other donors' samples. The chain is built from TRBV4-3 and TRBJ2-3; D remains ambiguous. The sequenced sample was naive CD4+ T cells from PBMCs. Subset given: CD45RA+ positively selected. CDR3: CASSQDGFTDTQYF. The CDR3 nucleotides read TGCGCCAGCAGCCAAGACGGTTTCACAGATACGCAGTATTTT.